The sequence of this TCR beta chain was determined in a study of blood T cell repertoires in COVID-19. Study-wide context: T cells, B-cell-depleted T cells, or PBMCs provided the cDNA or gDNA that served as material.

The V gene's germline CDR1 is SQVTM and CDR2 ANQGSEA. The CDR3 totals 13 residues. The V gene lost 6 bases and the J gene lost 0 bases, with 9 bases spanning the gap. This clone was seen only a few times. Enrollees, about 18 to 89 years old, lived in 25 or so US areas. Each participant's cohort was designated according to participant-reported clinical history. Authors' analysis steps: Amplification of reference gene primers was used by the study to estimate nucleated cell counts. Produced via immunoSEQ multiplex PCR; TCRdb's table is partial and in-frame only. Clone size and the V and J calls come from that table; the DNA yielded D and trimming. Found here are 350,000 to 450,000 clones, 90% to 95% of them singletons; the top ten hold 0.86%.

The specimen was PBMCs or T cells enriched from blood (not recorded which). This chain connects TRBV29-1 to TRBJ1-3; the D is unclear. The sequence came from a woman aged 35 to 49 who had been exposed to COVID-19. CDR3 sequence: CSVTPGSGNTIYF. In DNA, the CDR3 is TGCAGCGTCACGCCAGGCTCTGGAAACACCATATATTTT.